The clone carrying this TCR beta chain was seen a handful of times. No antigen is known for it. The germline V gene encodes CDR1 SGHAT and CDR2 FQNNGV. This CDR3 has 15 amino acids. V lost 0 bases, J lost 5 bases, and 14 bases lay in between. A second PCR of roughly 7 to 11 cycles used a sample-barcoded 5' primer and a J-beta primer mix. One entry per CDR3 protein results from TCRdb running MiXCR on the 5' RACE reads. The sample has approximately 1,100,000 distinct CDR3 sequences; 40% to 45% are singletons. The data derive from a study of blood T cells in healthy people across ages. Study-level findings and limits: Among long-lived donors, naive CD4+ cells were more numerous and diversity higher than in aged donors.

Sequenced input: blood. This sequence was found in a woman aged 55-70 years in good health. V is TRBV11-2 and J is TRBJ2-7; weak D call: TRBD2 (7 bases). CDR3 DNA: TGTGCCAGCAGCTTAGATGGCAGGGGAGGGGACGAGCAGTACTTC. Its translation is CASSLDGRGGDEQYF.